Below are 9 T cell receptor beta chains sequenced from a single sample in a study of breast tumors, draining lymph nodes, adjacent tissues. One entry per CDR3 protein results from TCRdb running MiXCR on the multiplex PCR reads. This table has about 180,000 distinct CDR3 sequences, 33% appearing once. The lymph nodes were axillary draining lymph nodes from breast cancer patients. Material for sequencing was axillary lymph node tissue. All receptors derive from a female donor with breast cancer. Some clones in this sample may be carry-over from other donors' samples.

This clonotype was detected many times. The rearrangement links TRBV20-1 to TRBJ2-3; D is unresolved. CDR3 length: 13 amino acids. With 1 base removed from V and 4 bases from J, the gap between germline ends came to 9 bases. Germline V gene data show CDR1 as DFQATT and CDR2 as SNEGSKA (reference sequence). Here the CDR3 reads CSARVQYPDTQYF. CDR3 sequence (DNA): TGCAGTGCTAGAGTCCAGTACCCAGATACGCAGTATTTT.

In its sample, this clonotype was seen a few times. A much more abundant neighbour one base away suggests this may be a read error. CDR3 nucleotides: TGCAGTGCTATAGGCGGAGGGAGTGCTGCAAACACCATATATTTT. Its protein product is CSAIGGGSAANTIYF. This chain links TRBV20-1 with TRBJ1-3, with D unclear. Germline-derived CDR1 and CDR2 are DFQATT and SNEGSKA (reference sequence). The CDR3 extends over 15 amino acids. Between the trimmed V and J ends, which lost 4 bases and 6 bases, there was a span of 19 bases.

In this sample, this clonotype turned up many times. The CDR3 sequence: CASSPRQGFGYTF. For the CDR3, the DNA is TGTGCCAGCAGTCCCCGCCAGGGGTTTGGCTACACCTTC. V gene TRBV6-2 or TRBV6-3 combines with J gene TRBJ1-2; D perhaps matches TRBD1 (6 bases). Trimming took 5 bases from V and 7 from J, leaving 14 bases between them. CDR3 length: 13 residues. The germline V gene has CDR1 MNHEY and CDR2 SVGEGT.

This clonotype has a count of ten or more. The chain joins TRBV12-5 to TRBJ2-2; no definite D call. The CDR3 totals 13 residues. Germline loops: CDR1 LGHNT, CDR2 FRNRAP. The V end lost 0 bases, the J end lost 4 bases, and 3 bases lay between the germline ends. The DNA of the CDR3 is TGTGCTAGTGGTTTGGTAGCCACCGGGGAGCTGTTTTTT. Its protein is CASGLVATGELFF.

The chain is built from TRBV2 and TRBJ1-1; D gene unclear. Between the trimmed V and J ends, which lost 2 bases and 8 bases, there was a span of 6 bases. The CDR3 extends over 11 amino acids. CDR1 is SNHLY and CDR2 is FYNNEI in the germline V gene. CDR3 DNA: TGTGCCAGCAGTGAACCGGGAGAAGCTTTCTTT. It translates to CASSEPGEAFF.

Many counts were recorded for this clonotype. J is TRBJ2-7 and V is TRBV7-9; no clear D. The CDR3 is 15 residues long. V dropped 5 bases and J dropped 5 bases, with 19 bases sitting between them. From germline, CDR1 is SEHNR and CDR2 FQNEAQ (reference sequence). The CDR3 loop reads CASSPRMGGNDEQYF. The CDR3 DNA reads as TGTGCCAGCAGCCCACGGATGGGTGGGAACGACGAGCAGTACTTC. Variable domain in full (rest from reference TRBV7-9 and TRBJ2-7): DTGVSQNPRHKITKRGQNVTFRCDPISEHNRLYWYRQTLGQGPEFLTYFQNEAQLEKSRLLSDRFSAERPKGSFSTLEIQRTEQGDSAMYLCASSPRMGGNDEQYFGPGTRLTVT.

This sequence joins TRBV4-1 and TRBJ1-5, with D maybe TRBD1 (5 bases). This CDR3 has 21 residues. Looked up from germline, CDR1 is MGHRA and CDR2 is YSYEKL. V shed 2 bases and J shed 0 bases, with 26 bases lying between them. The DNA of the CDR3 is TGCGCCAGCAGCCAACTATCTACGGGGCTGCCCGGGGCTTATAGCAATCAGCCCCAGCATTTT. Its protein is CASSQLSTGLPGAYSNQPQHF.

This clonotype appeared many times. As DNA, the CDR3 is TGTGCCAGCAGCGTAGGAAGTCGGGGGGGGGCCGACTATGGCTACACCTTC. Translation gives CASSVGSRGGADYGYTF. The V call is TRBV9, the J call TRBJ1-2, with D possibly TRBD1 on 6 matching bases. This CDR3 is 17 amino acids long. Between the trimmed V and J ends, which lost 0 bases and 3 bases, there was a span of 18 bases. Per the germline V gene, CDR1 is SGDLS and CDR2 is YYNGEE.

This clonotype has at least ten counts. A much larger clone is a single base away; this may be a read error. V gene TRBV20-1 combines with J gene TRBJ2-7, with D perhaps given as TRBD1 or TRBD2 (5 bases each). Trimming took 2 bases from V and 2 from J, leaving 19 bases between them. CDR1 DFQATT and CDR2 SNEGSKA come from the germline V gene (reference sequence). The CDR3 length is 16 residues. This CDR3 reads CSARPPRGRATYEQYF. Written as DNA, the CDR3 is TGCAGTGCTAGACCCCCACGGGGCAGGGCGACCTACGAGCAGTACTTC.